This T cell receptor beta chain was profiled in a study of long-term antiretroviral therapy in people with HIV. The CDR3 spans 17 residues. V was pared by 3 bases and J by 3 bases, with 20 bases between. CDR1 and CDR2 (germline): LGHNA, YNFKEQ. immunoSEQ v3.0 was run at survey level. TCRdb's table, derived via immunoSEQ multiplex PCR, lists solely in-frame clones and lacks some. The data contain about 25,000 clones, approximately 73% of them singletons. The receptor was isolated from a woman in her forties with HIV. This specimen was unsorted PBMCs, taken 0.5 years after starting antiretroviral therapy. The chain joins TRBV4-2 to TRBJ1-1, with D hard to call. CDR3 region: CASSQLGGKWEDTEAFF. The CDR3 DNA is TGTGCCAGCAGCCAGCTTGGAGGGAAATGGGAGGACACTGAAGCTTTCTTT.